This T cell receptor (beta chain) was identified in a study of regulatory T cells in long-lasting Graves disease. Arm-PCR of CDR3 regions and iRepertoire HTBI primers were used to build TCR beta libraries. One entry per CDR3 protein results from TCRdb running MiXCR on the multiplex PCR reads. The table has over 500,000 distinct CDR3 sequences, 15% to 20% seen once; the top ten hold about 17%. In its sample, this clonotype was seen a few times. The V end lost 4 bases, the J end lost 3 bases, and 10 bases lay between the germline ends. CDR3 length: 15 amino acids. Germline assignment: CDR1 MRHNA and CDR2 SNTAGT. As for time point: newly diagnosed GD, antithyroid drugs for less than 3 months. Isolated PBMC RNA provided the starting material for the TCR library. This sample was shared with a second study, whose subject was T cells in Graves' hyperthyroidism and ophthalmopathy.

The rearrangement links TRBV6-4 to TRBJ2-6; D call uncertain. The source was peripheral blood mononuclear cells (PBMCs), collected at new diagnosis, from a patient treated with antithyroid drugs. The TCR sequence derives from a woman under 40 with Graves disease. The chain's CDR3 is CASSGSLGGANVLTF. CDR3 bases: TGTGCCAGCAGTGGAAGTCTGGGTGGGGCCAACGTCCTGACTTTC.